A single TCR beta chain is shown here with its context. Those enrolled in Seattle joined during active infection and were followed longitudinally afterward. The germline V gene has CDR1 LNHDA and CDR2 SQIVND (reference sequence). Trimming shortened V by 3 bases and J by 4 bases, and 7 bases separated the two germline ends. The CDR3 extends over 13 amino acids. The data derive from a study of blood T cell repertoires in COVID-19. Whole-study context: Samples representing acute and convalescent COVID-19 were sourced from the United States, Italy and Spain. PBMCs, B-cell-depleted T cells, or T cells provided the cDNA or gDNA that made up the material.

Sequenced by immunoSEQ multiplex PCR; TCRdb stores in-frame clones only, minus some. The sample has 150,000 to 200,000 clones, more than 75% seen once. The specimen was peripheral blood. V usage is TRBV19 and J usage is TRBJ1-5; no reliable D call. The clonotype originates from a woman aged 45-65 years with COVID-19, enrolled during active disease. The CDR3 DNA sequence: TGTGCCAGTAGTATGCAGGTAAATCAGCCCCAGCATTTT. Translating gives CASSMQVNQPQHF.